The 27 T cell receptor beta chains listed next were all sequenced from one sample in a study of blood T cell repertoires in COVID-19. Assay: immunoSEQ multiplex PCR; the TCRdb copy retains only in-frame clones and omits some. Here the sample spans under 85,000 clones, approximately 80% being singletons. The material sequenced was peripheral blood. These receptor sequences come from a man aged 50-60 years with COVID-19, enrolled during active disease.

The gene calls are TRBV7-2 and TRBJ2-3, with a weak D call TRBD2 (7 bases). The CDR3 is 17 amino acids. Germline values: CDR1 SGHTA, CDR2 FQGNSA. Trimming took 8 bases from V and 0 from J, leaving 21 bases between them. The DNA of the CDR3 is TGTGCCAGCCGCGGGGTGAAACGGGGGGCTAGCACAGATACGCAGTATTTT. This encodes CASRGVKRGASTDTQYF. Variable domain in full (rest from reference TRBV7-2 and TRBJ2-3): GAGVSQSPSNKVTEKGKDVELRCDPISGHTALYWYRQSLGQGLEFLIYFQGNSAPDKSGLPSDRFSAERTGGSVSTLTIQRTQQEDSAVYLCASRGVKRGASTDTQYFGPGTRLTVL.

The chain links TRBV6-5 to TRBJ1-6; D is unresolved. Trimming stripped 3 bases from V and 4 bases from J, with 7 bases between. The CDR3 runs 14 residues. Germline CDR1 and CDR2: MNHEY and SVGAGI. The DNA of the CDR3 is TGTGCCAGCAGTTATCAGCGGTATAATTCACCCCTCCACTTT. It is translated as CASSYQRYNSPLHF.

The genes are TRBV11-2 and TRBJ2-1; D is unclear. Per the germline V gene, CDR1 is SGHAT and CDR2 is FQNNGV. V was cut by 5 bases and J by 15 bases, with 20 bases left in between. The CDR3 runs 13 residues. CDR3 residues: CASSGDPAGMRFF. CDR3 DNA: TGTGCCAGCAGCGGAGACCCTGCTGGCATGCGGTTCTTC.

The sample holds one count of this clone. The chain combines TRBV6-5 with TRBJ1-2; 7 positions agree with TRBD1. Germline V gene data show CDR1 as MNHEY and CDR2 as SVGAGI. Trimming took 6 bases from V and 3 from J; bases not matched to a gene: 10. The length of the CDR3 is 15 residues. The CDR3 DNA reads TGTGCCAGCAGAACTGACAGGGTGTTTGACTATGGCTACACCTTC. Translation: CASRTDRVFDYGYTF.

Comments on this clone: The sample holds other DNA sequences that translate to the same CDR3. The genes are TRBV9 and TRBJ1-2, with D tentatively TRBD1 (5 bases). The length of the CDR3 is 14 residues. Trimming shortened V by 5 bases and J by 1 base, and 12 bases separated the two germline ends. From germline, CDR1 is SGDLS and CDR2 YYNGEE. The CDR3 bases are TGTGCCAGCAGTGTCGGGGGGGTTAACTATGGCTACACCTTC. As protein: CASSVGGVNYGYTF.

This clone was observed a handful of times. The chain joins TRBV4-2 to TRBJ1-2, with D possibly matching TRBD1 (6 bases). The CDR3 has 14 residues. Looked up from germline, CDR1 is LGHNA and CDR2 is YNFKEQ. Trimming took 0 bases from V and 3 from J, leaving 8 bases between them. In DNA, the CDR3 is TGTGCCAGCAGCCAAGATTCAGGGGACTATGGCTACACCTTC. It is translated as CASSQDSGDYGYTF.

The rearrangement links TRBV7-9 to TRBJ1-2; TRBD1 might be the D (5 bases). Trimming pared 5 bases from V and 5 bases from J, leaving 15 bases between. The germline V gene has CDR1 SEHNR and CDR2 FQNEAQ (reference sequence). There are 14 residues in the CDR3. The DNA for the CDR3 is TGTGCCAGCAGCATCCGGGGGGAGATTTATGGCTACACCTTC. As protein: CASSIRGEIYGYTF.

This chain joins TRBV7-2 and TRBJ1-3; 7 positions agree with TRBD1. From germline, CDR1 is SGHTA and CDR2 FQGNSA. V gave up 5 bases and J gave up 0 bases; unmatched junction bases: 7. CDR3 length: 16 residues. CDR3 region: CASSLGTARSGNTIYF. The CDR3, as DNA: TGTGCCAGCAGCCTCGGGACAGCTCGCTCTGGAAACACCATATATTTT.

V usage is TRBV27 and J usage is TRBJ2-5, with 11 bases matching TRBD1. Germline CDR1 is MNHEY and CDR2 is SMNVEV (reference sequence). CDR3 length: 16 residues. Trimming cost V 5 bases and J 7 bases; bases outside gene matches: 12. CDR3 in amino acids: CASSPLAGTGGSTQYF. The CDR3 DNA is TGTGCCAGCAGTCCTCTTGCCGGGACAGGGGGGTCGACCCAGTACTTC.

This chain uses TRBV10-3 with TRBJ1-1, with 8 positions matching TRBD1. Losses at the gene ends were 10 bases for V and 5 bases for J; bases not matched to a gene: 18. The CDR3 runs 16 residues. The V gene's germline CDR1 is ENHRY and CDR2 SYGVKD. The CDR3 coding sequence is TGTGCCACCTCACCGGGACAGGCTTCTCCGGGGACTGAAGCTTTCTTT. Translating it yields CATSPGQASPGTEAFF.

This clone has only one observation. The chain couples TRBV5-1 to TRBJ2-7; 11 nucleotides agree with TRBD2. The length of the CDR3 is 15 residues. Germline V gene data show CDR1 as SGHRS and CDR2 as YFSETQ. The trim removed 4 bases at V and 7 bases at J, leaving 10 bases unmatched. The CDR3 DNA sequence: TGCGCCAGCAGCCAACCTCTAGCGGGGGGACGAGAGCAGTACTTC. Encoded protein: CASSQPLAGGREQYF.

The V gene is TRBV9, the J gene TRBJ2-7; 7 nucleotides agree with TRBD2. The germline V gene has CDR1 SGDLS and CDR2 YYNGEE. This CDR3 is 12 amino acids long. Germline trimming cut 3 bases from V and 6 bases from J; bases unmatched to any gene: 3. The CDR3 here is CASSGEGAEQYF. CDR3 sequence (DNA): TGTGCCAGCAGCGGGGAGGGCGCCGAGCAGTACTTC.

The chain combines TRBV19 with TRBJ1-3; maybe TRBD1 (6 bases). V lost 3 bases and J 0 bases, leaving 12 bases between the germline ends. This CDR3 comprises 16 residues. Germline CDR1 LNHDA, CDR2 SQIVND (reference sequence). The CDR3 here is CASSISRGSSGNTIYF. In nucleotides, the CDR3 is TGTGCCAGTAGTATTTCCAGGGGAAGCTCTGGAAACACCATATATTTT.

This clone was seen more than once but under ten times. The genes are TRBV7-3 and TRBJ2-1; 11 bases line up with TRBD1. The ends lost 4 bases at V and 5 bases at J; junction bases unmatched: 13. The CDR3 spans 18 residues. Germline-derived CDR1 and CDR2 are SGHTA and FQGTGA. The CDR3 DNA reads TGTGCCAGCAGCTCCCAGGACAGGGGGCGATCCGTCGACAATGAGCAGTTCTTC. Translation: CASSSQDRGRSVDNEQFF.

This sequence joins TRBV30 and TRBJ2-5; D is unclear. The V end was cut by 1 base, the J end by 5 bases, with 5 bases between. This CDR3 spans 11 amino acids. In germline, CDR1 is GTSNPN, CDR2 SVGIG (reference sequence). The CDR3 loop reads CAWSGVETQYF. CDR3 sequence (DNA): TGTGCCTGGAGTGGCGTGGAGACCCAGTACTTC.

This sequence joins TRBV11-1 and TRBJ1-1; tentative D call: TRBD1 (5 bases). V was clipped by 0 bases and J by 4 bases, with 15 bases between them. Germline CDR1 SGHAT, CDR2 FQDESV (reference sequence). This CDR3 has 16 amino acids. The CDR3 bases are TGTGCCAGCAGCTTAGCGGTGACAGACATGACCACTGAAGCTTTCTTT. This codes for CASSLAVTDMTTEAFF. The full variable domain, its missing parts supplied by reference TRBV11-1 and TRBJ1-1, is EAEVAQSPRYKITEKSQAVAFWCDPISGHATLYWYRQILGQGPELLVQFQDESVVDDSQLPKDRFSAERLKGVDSTLKIQPAELGDSAMYLCASSLAVTDMTTEAFFGQGTRLTVV.

The chain has TRBV4-1 and TRBJ2-3; 9 positions agree with TRBD1. Germline V CDR1 and CDR2: MGHRA, YSYEKL. CDR3 size: 17 residues. V lost 2 bases to trimming and J lost 5 bases; unmatched junction nucleotides: 11. CDR3 DNA: TGCGCCAGCAGCCAAACCGGGACAGGGTTATCGAGAGATACGCAGTATTTT. As protein: CASSQTGTGLSRDTQYF.

The chain links TRBV11-2 to TRBJ2-5, with TRBD2 matching 9 bases. The J segment lost 0 bases and the V segment lost 8 bases, leaving 4 bases of the junction unmatched. There are 14 residues in the CDR3. Germline V gene lookup returns CDR1 SGHAT and CDR2 FQNNGV. CDR3 DNA sequence: TGTGCCAGCTCACTAGCGGGCTACCAAGAGACCCAGTACTTC. Encoded protein: CASSLAGYQETQYF. Combining the CDR3 with reference TRBV11-2 and TRBJ2-5 gives the whole variable domain EAGVAQSPRYKIIEKRQSVAFWCNPISGHATLYWYQQILGQGPKLLIQFQNNGVVDDSQLPKDRFSAERLKGVDSTLKIQPAKLEDSAVYLCASSLAGYQETQYFGPGTRLLVL.

The V and J genes are TRBV19 and TRBJ2-2, with D tentatively TRBD2 (6 bases). V shed 5 bases and J shed 6 bases, with 10 bases lying between them. This CDR3 contains 13 residues. Per germline, CDR1 LNHDA and CDR2 SQIVND (reference sequence). The CDR3 DNA reads TGTGCCAGTAGTGGAGGGGTCGCCGGGGAGCTGTTTTTT. Its translation is CASSGGVAGELFF.

V is TRBV24-1 and J is TRBJ2-3, with 7 positions matching TRBD2. The CDR3 is 15 amino acids. With 3 bases clipped from V and 6 bases from J, the junction kept 8 bases outside the gene matches. CDR1 and CDR2 from the germline V gene are KGHDR and SFDVKD. CDR3 in DNA: TGTGCCACCAGTGATCCGGGGAGGGGTGGGGATACGCAGTATTTT. Its translation is CATSDPGRGGDTQYF.

This clone was counted a single time. The chain carries TRBV18 and TRBJ1-1; 7 nucleotides align to TRBD1. The germline CDR1 and CDR2 sequences are KGHSH and LQKENI. The CDR3 contains 14 residues. V gave up 4 bases and J gave up 1 base; unmatched junction bases: 3. CDR3 sequence reads: CASSLGTANTEAFF. As DNA, the CDR3 is TGTGCCAGCTCACTTGGGACAGCGAACACTGAAGCTTTCTTT.

CDR3 nucleotides: TGTGCCAGCAGTTACTCACGGGGGGCTCTTGGTAAACTGTTTTTT. Translation gives CASSYSRGALGKLFF. This rearrangement joins TRBV6-5 to TRBJ1-4; tentative D call: TRBD1 (6 bases). V was clipped by 0 bases and J by 11 bases, with 16 bases between them. Germline V CDR1 and CDR2: MNHEY, SVGAGI. The CDR3 spans 15 residues.

This clone was picked up a small number of times. The chain has TRBV6-5 and TRBJ2-1; 12 bases fit TRBD2. CDR3 length equals 15 residues. After removal of 6 bases from V and 8 bases from J, the junction contained 8 bases not matched to a gene. Germline V CDR1 and CDR2: MNHEY, SVGAGI. The CDR3: CASRLMTSGGYEQFF. For the CDR3, the DNA is TGTGCCAGCAGATTGATGACTAGCGGGGGTTATGAGCAGTTCTTC.

The chain uses TRBV5-1 and TRBJ2-4, with 8 bases aligning to TRBD1. The CDR3 runs to 14 residues. V was clipped by 2 bases and J by 6 bases; unmatched bases: 4. In germline, CDR1 is SGHRS, CDR2 YFSETQ. The CDR3 bases are TGCGCCAGCAGCTTTGAAGGACAGGGAAACATTCAGTACTTC. Its translation is CASSFEGQGNIQYF.

This chain joins TRBV14 and TRBJ1-2; 9 nucleotides match TRBD1. This CDR3 has 18 residues. Germline trimming cut 0 bases from V and 4 bases from J; bases unmatched to any gene: 12. Germline V gene data show CDR1 as SGHDN and CDR2 as FVKESK. The CDR3 region is CASSQDLGQGSPGYGYTF. CDR3 coding DNA: TGTGCCAGCAGCCAAGATCTTGGACAGGGGAGCCCGGGCTATGGCTACACCTTC.

The V and J genes are TRBV27 and TRBJ2-1; TRBD1 might be the D (6 bases). From germline, CDR1 is MNHEY and CDR2 SMNVEV (reference sequence). The CDR3 has 17 residues. Between the trimmed V and J ends, which lost 3 bases and 6 bases, there was a span of 21 bases. CDR3 DNA: TGTGCCAGCAGTTTCAGGGTCTCAGGGGTTGCTGTCAATGAGCAGTTCTTC. This translates into CASSFRVSGVAVNEQFF.

This clone has a single count. The CDR3 region is CSASYLGELFF. The CDR3 nucleotides are TGCAGTGCTAGTTATCTCGGGGAGCTGTTTTTT. The genes are TRBV20-1 and TRBJ2-2; no clear D gene. The CDR3 has 11 residues. Deletions cut 3 bases from V and 7 bases from J, with 6 bases between. CDR1 is DFQATT and CDR2 is SNEGSKA in the germline V gene (reference sequence).